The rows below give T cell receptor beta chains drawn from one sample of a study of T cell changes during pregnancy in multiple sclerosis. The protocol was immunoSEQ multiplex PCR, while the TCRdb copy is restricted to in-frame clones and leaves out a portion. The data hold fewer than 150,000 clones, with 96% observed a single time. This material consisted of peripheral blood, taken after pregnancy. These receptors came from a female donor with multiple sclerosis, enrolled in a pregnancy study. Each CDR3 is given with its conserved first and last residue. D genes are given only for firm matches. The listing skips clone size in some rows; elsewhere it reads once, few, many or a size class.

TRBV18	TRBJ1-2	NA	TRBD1	TGTGCCAGCTCACCTGCAGGGGGTGACTATGGCTACACCTTC	CASSPAGGDYGYTF
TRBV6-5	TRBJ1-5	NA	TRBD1	TGTGCCAGCAGTAACGGACAGGGGGCAGGTAAGCCCCAGCATTTT	CASSNGQGAGKPQHF
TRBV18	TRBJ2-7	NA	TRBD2	TGTGCCAGCTCACCTTTGACTAGCGGGAAGAGTGGGGAGCAGTACTTC	CASSPLTSGKSGEQYF
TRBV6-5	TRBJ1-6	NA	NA	TGTGCCAGCGGTGGTCCAGGAAATTCACCCCTCCACTTT	CASGGPGNSPLHF
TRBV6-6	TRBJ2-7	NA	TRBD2	TGTGCCAGCAGTTACTCGGGAGGGCCGTACGAGCAGTACTTC	CASSYSGGPYEQYF
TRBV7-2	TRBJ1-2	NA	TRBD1	TGTGCCAGCAGCTTAGCGGGACAGGGTACCTATGGCTACACCTTC	CASSLAGQGTYGYTF
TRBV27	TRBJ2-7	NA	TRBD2	TGTGCCAGCAGGCGAGCGGGAGGGCTCGACGAGCAGTACTTC	CASRRAGGLDEQYF
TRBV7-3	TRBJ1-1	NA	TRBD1	TGTGCCAGCAGCCCATCGGGACAGATGAACACTGAAGCTTTCTTT	CASSPSGQMNTEAFF
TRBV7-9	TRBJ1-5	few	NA	TGTGCCAGCAGCTTATACAATCAGCCCCAGCATTTT	CASSLYNQPQHF
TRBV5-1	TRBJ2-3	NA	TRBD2	TGCGCCAGCAGCTCAGGACTAGCGGGAGGGCCTGGCACAGATACGCAGTATTTT	CASSSGLAGGPGTDTQYF